The 21 T cell receptor beta chains listed next were all sequenced from one sample in a study of CD4 and CD8 cells across lung adenocarcinoma regions. TCRdb reprocessed the PCR reads with MiXCR, giving one entry per CDR3 protein. The data contain 20,000 to 30,000 distinct CDR3 sequences, under 65% of them singletons. Sequencing was carried out using CD4+ T cells from the center of a lung tumor. Receptors were obtained from a male donor with lung adenocarcinoma. The CD4 and CD8 labels of this study may be unreliable.

The chain combines TRBV6-1 with TRBJ2-1; 7 nucleotides align to TRBD1. The J call may not be correct, given that the DNA end is closer to TRBJ2-7. This CDR3 has 14 residues. Germline V gene sequence: CDR1 MNHNS, CDR2 SASEGT. This CDR3 reads CASRQTGQIYEQYF. In DNA, the CDR3 is TGTGCCAGCAGACAGACGGGACAGATCTACGAGCAGTACTTC.

This clonotype was counted only a few times. The rearrangement uses TRBV6-1 and TRBJ2-1; D is uncertain. Between the trimmed V and J ends, which lost 4 bases and 7 bases, there was a span of 11 bases. CDR1 MNHNS and CDR2 SASEGT come from the germline V gene. The CDR3 length is 13 residues. CDR3 DNA: TGTGCCAGCAGTGGGTCCGTGGGTAATGAGCAGTTCTTC. This encodes CASSGSVGNEQFF.

Comments on this clonotype: Sequence at one end of the junction differs from germline and may be a read error. The CDR3 DNA sequence: TGTGCCCAGGGTTGTGGGACCAGCGGGGAGCTGTTCTTC. Protein: CAQGCGTSGELFF. V is TRBV6-1 and J is TRBJ2-1; 7 bases are a match to TRBD2. Per the germline V gene, CDR1 is MNHNS and CDR2 is SASEGT. The CDR3 runs to 13 residues.

This clonotype was detected ten times or more. The chain carries TRBV7-2 and TRBJ2-2; no reliable D call. The CDR3 contains 15 residues. The germline V gene encodes CDR1 SGHTA and CDR2 FQGNSA. Trimming took off 6 bases at V and 6 bases at J, with 17 bases between the two ends. CDR3 residues: CASRHSVSGAGELFF. Written as DNA, the CDR3 is TGTGCCAGCAGGCATTCTGTGTCGGGTGCCGGGGAGCTGTTTTTT.

To note about this clonotype: At one end the junction does not follow the germline gene, possibly because of a read error. The chain joins TRBV28 to TRBJ2-3; D possibly matches TRBD1 or TRBD2 (5 bases each). The germline CDR1 and CDR2 sequences are MDHEN and SYDVKM. This CDR3 has 15 residues. The CDR3 DNA follows: TGTGCCAGCAGTTTGCGTCTGGGACCCAAAGACATGCAGTATTTC. Its protein product is CASSLRLGPKDMQYF.

The V call is TRBV7-3, the J call TRBJ2-3, with 11 bases lining up with TRBD1. Germline V gene sequence: CDR1 SGHTA, CDR2 FQGTGA. V was clipped by 4 bases and J by 4 bases; unmatched bases: 4. The CDR3 extends over 15 amino acids. This CDR3 reads CASSYQGQGADTQYF. CDR3 bases: TGTGCCAGCAGCTATCAGGGACAGGGGGCAGATACGCAGTATTTT.

Only one count was recorded for this clonotype. The chain has TRBV27 and TRBJ2-3; 7 positions match TRBD2. Germline V lookup: CDR1 MNHEY, CDR2 SMNVEV (reference sequence). V shed 5 bases, J shed 9 bases, and the junction held 20 bases outside the gene matches. The CDR3 contains 17 residues. The CDR3 is CASSPGRLASATNTQYF. The CDR3, as DNA: TGTGCCAGCAGTCCTGGCCGACTAGCTTCTGCGACAAACACGCAGTATTTT.

This clonotype was observed at least ten times. The V and J genes are TRBV4-1 and TRBJ2-7; TRBD2 matches at 7 bases. Germline V gene data show CDR1 as MGHRA and CDR2 as YSYEKL. The CDR3 totals 15 residues. Trimming took 1 base from V and 2 from J; bases not matched to a gene: 5. In DNA form, the CDR3 reads TGCGCCAGCAGCCAAGGGTCCGGGAGGACCTACGAGCAGTACTTC. This translates into CASSQGSGRTYEQYF.

The sample holds many counts of this clonotype. The rearrangement joins TRBV27 to TRBJ2-7; 9 positions match TRBD2. This CDR3 region has 16 residues. V lost 4 bases to trimming and J lost 2 bases; unmatched junction nucleotides: 9. Germline CDR1 and CDR2: MNHEY and SMNVEV (reference sequence). Written as DNA, the CDR3 is TGTGCCAGCAGTTCTCGAATAGCGGGAGCCCCCTACGAGCAGTACTTC. This sequence encodes CASSSRIAGAPYEQYF.

The chain is built from TRBV5-5 and TRBJ2-1, with 9 bases lining up with TRBD2. Trimming at V came to 2 bases and at J to 6 bases, leaving 12 bases not matched to a gene. Germline CDR1 and CDR2: SGHKS and YYEKEE (reference sequence). The CDR3 is 17 amino acids. The CDR3 bases are TGTGCCAGCAGCTTTCTCAAGGTAGTAGCGGGAGTCAATGAGCAGTTCTTC. Translating it yields CASSFLKVVAGVNEQFF.

Concerning this clonotype: Germline and junction disagree at one end, which may indicate a read error. The J gene is TRBJ2-3, the V gene TRBV6-1; TRBD2 matches 7 bases. CDR1 and CDR2 from the germline V gene are MNHNS and SASEGT. The CDR3 sequence is 18 residues long. The CDR3 protein is CASSELGRGPGTNNAQFF. CDR3 nucleotides: TGTGCCAGCAGTGAACTGGGCCGAGGGCCTGGGACTAACAATGCGCAGTTCTTT.

This clonotype was detected ten times or more. CDR3 in amino acids: CASSRSGTVGNEQFF. DNA for the CDR3: TGTGCCAGCAGCCGCAGCGGCACAGTGGGCAATGAGCAGTTCTTC. The V gene is TRBV7-8, the J gene TRBJ2-1, with D tentatively TRBD2 (5 bases). The V end lost 5 bases, the J end lost 6 bases, and 17 bases lay between the germline ends. Germline V gene lookup returns CDR1 SGHVS and CDR2 FQNEAQ. The CDR3 spans 15 residues.

This clonotype was counted at least ten times. This rearrangement joins TRBV6-1 to TRBJ2-1; the match to TRBD2 covers 9 bases. The DNA matches TRBJ2-7 better at its end, which makes the J call doubtful. The germline V gene encodes CDR1 MNHNS and CDR2 SASEGT. The CDR3 is 13 amino acids. Written as DNA, the CDR3 is TGTGCCAGTGGACTAGCGAGATCCTACGAGCAGTACTTC. Protein sequence: CASGLARSYEQYF.

This clonotype has at least ten counts. The genes are TRBV10-2 and TRBJ2-7; D may be TRBD1 (5 bases). V was shortened by 6 bases and J by 4 bases, with 13 bases between the two germline ends. Germline V gene lookup returns CDR1 WSHSY and CDR2 SAAADI. The CDR3 sequence is 13 residues long. CDR3 in amino acids: CASSGREGYEQYF. The CDR3, as DNA: TGCGCCAGCAGCGGCAGGGAAGGATACGAGCAGTACTTC.

In its sample, this clonotype is medium-sized. The J gene is TRBJ2-5, the V gene TRBV27; possibly TRBD1 for D (6 bases). The CDR3 is 13 residues long. Trimming took 5 bases from V and 11 from J, leaving 18 bases between them. The germline V gene encodes CDR1 MNHEY and CDR2 SMNVEV (reference sequence). The DNA for the CDR3 is TGTGCCAGCAGTCCACGGGACAAGAGGGCTCAGTACTTC. It yields the protein CASSPRDKRAQYF.

For this clonotype: A much larger clone differs from this one at a single base, so this may be a read error. The chain employs TRBV6-1 and TRBJ2-1; 12 bases match TRBD1. The CDR3 totals 15 residues. Germline CDR1 MNHNS, CDR2 SASEGT. V lost 6 bases to trimming and J lost 13 bases; unmatched junction nucleotides: 13. The CDR3 DNA sequence: TGTGCCAGCAGCGAGGCTCCCGGGACAGGGGGCTCACAGTTCTTC. This gives the protein CASSEAPGTGGSQFF.

The rearrangement links TRBV10-1 to TRBJ2-1; 8 bases fit TRBD2. The germline V gene encodes CDR1 WNHNN and CDR2 SYGVQD (reference sequence). The junction had 12 bases not matched to a gene; V was cut back by 2 bases and J by 12 bases. The CDR3 totals 15 residues. CDR3 coding DNA: TGCGCCAGCAGTGAGGTAGCGGGATGCGACGATGCGCAGTTCTTC. It specifies CASSEVAGCDDAQFF.

This clonotype was seen many times. The rearrangement links TRBV4-1 to TRBJ2-7; 12 nucleotides match TRBD2. CDR3 length equals 17 residues. The J segment lost 2 bases and the V segment lost 3 bases, leaving 8 bases of the junction unmatched. CDR1 and CDR2 from the germline V gene are MGHRA and YSYEKL. The CDR3, as DNA: TGCGCCAGCAGCCAGGGGGGGAGGACTAGCGGGACCTACGAGCAGTACTTC. It specifies CASSQGGRTSGTYEQYF.

Comments on this clonotype: A junction end diverges from the germline sequence, so it may reflect a read error. The rearrangement joins TRBV3-1 to TRBJ2-1, with D possibly being TRBD1 or TRBD2 (6 bases each). The CDR3 consists of 15 residues. From germline, CDR1 is LGHDT and CDR2 YNNKEL (reference sequence). For the CDR3, the DNA is TGTGCCAGCAGGCAAGGGGGGCGGATAGACAATGAGCAGTTCTTC. Amino acids: CASRQGGRIDNEQFF.

The chain joins TRBV7-6 to TRBJ2-4; 9 bases agree with TRBD1. The CDR3 spans 18 residues. V lost 1 base to trimming and J lost 13 bases; unmatched junction nucleotides: 20. The germline CDR1 and CDR2 sequences are SGHVS and FNYEAQ. CDR3 nucleotide sequence: TGTGCCAGCAGCTTAGGTGGATGGGGGACAGGGAATGCAGATATGCAGTACTTC. This encodes CASSLGGWGTGNADMQYF.

The rearrangement joins TRBV27 to TRBJ2-5; D is perhaps TRBD1 (5 bases). Germline CDR1 is MNHEY and CDR2 is SMNVEV (reference sequence). The CDR3 has 15 amino acids. Trimming shortened V by 0 bases and J by 2 bases, and 10 bases separated the two germline ends. The CDR3 protein is CASSLSYRSQETQYF. The CDR3 DNA sequence: TGTGCCAGCAGTTTATCTTACAGGAGTCAAGAGACCCAGTACTTC.